These 10 T cell receptor beta chains originate from one sample sequenced in a study of control samples from healthy donors and cancer patients. Here immunoSEQ multiplex PCR was the method, and the copy in TCRdb shows in-frame clones only, minus some. The table lists tens of thousands of clones, approximately 84% of them singletons. Sequencing was performed on PBMCs. The receptors derive from a man in his 70s with lung cancer.

The rearrangement links TRBV3-1 (or the pseudogene TRBV3-2) to TRBJ1-3, with D tentatively TRBD1 (6 bases). With 0 bases removed from V and 4 bases from J, the gap between germline ends came to 13 bases. This CDR3 has 16 residues. The germline CDR1 and CDR2 sequences are LGHDT and YNNKEL (reference sequence). The CDR3 loop reads CASSQDLRGAGNTIYF. The CDR3 DNA follows: TGTGCCAGCAGCCAAGATCTTCGGGGGGCCGGAAACACCATATATTTT.

The genes are TRBV20-1 and TRBJ1-2; 7 bases are shared with TRBD1. Trimming took 3 bases from V and 4 from J; bases not matched to a gene: 8. The CDR3 is 14 amino acids. Germline CDR1 and CDR2: DFQATT and SNEGSKA (reference sequence). The CDR3 coding sequence is TGCAGTGCTAGTCCCCAGGGGGGGGGCTATGGCTACACCTTC. This encodes CSASPQGGGYGYTF.

The CDR3 nucleotides read TGTGCCAGCAGGGGACCCTACGAGCAGTACTTC. Its protein product is CASRGPYEQYF. The chain uses TRBV6-5 and TRBJ2-7, with D perhaps matching TRBD1 or TRBD2 (5 bases each). Looked up from germline, CDR1 is MNHEY and CDR2 is SVGAGI. The CDR3 is 11 residues long. The V gene lost 6 bases and the J gene lost 2 bases, with 5 bases spanning the gap.

The rearrangement uses TRBV6-5 and TRBJ1-1; 8 nucleotides match TRBD1. The germline V gene encodes CDR1 MNHEY and CDR2 SVGAGI. The CDR3 loop spans 15 amino acids. After removal of 0 bases from V and 1 base from J, the junction contained 1 base not matched to a gene. CDR3 amino acids: CASSYSDRGNTEAFF. CDR3 DNA sequence: TGTGCCAGCAGTTACTCAGACAGGGGGAACACTGAAGCTTTCTTT.

V is TRBV19 and J is TRBJ1-5; tentatively, D is TRBD1 (5 bases). The CDR3 loop spans 15 amino acids. V lost 3 bases to trimming and J lost 2 bases, with 11 bases between them. Germline values: CDR1 LNHDA, CDR2 SQIVND (reference sequence). CDR3 region: CASSIGGAGNQPQHF. The CDR3 nucleotides read TGTGCCAGTAGTATTGGAGGGGCTGGCAATCAGCCCCAGCATTTT.

The rearrangement uses TRBV19 and TRBJ2-2, with 10 bases identical to TRBD1. Germline trimming cut 10 bases from V and 4 bases from J; bases unmatched to any gene: 6. Germline CDR1 LNHDA, CDR2 SQIVND (reference sequence). The CDR3 sequence is 14 residues long. The CDR3: CATRDRGFTGELFF. Here the CDR3 DNA reads TGTGCCACCCGGGACAGGGGTTTCACCGGGGAGCTGTTTTTT. Complete variable domain (other parts from reference TRBV19 and TRBJ2-2): DGGITQSPKYLFRKEGQNVTLSCEQNLNHDAMYWYRQDPGQGLRLIYYSQIVNDFQKGDIAEGYSVSREKKESFPLTVTSAQKNPTAFYLCATRDRGFTGELFFGEGSRLTVL.

The chain combines TRBV6-5 with TRBJ2-5; D is uncertain. V was shortened by 2 bases and J by 6 bases, with 7 bases between the two germline ends. Germline lookup yields CDR1 MNHEY and CDR2 SVGAGI. The CDR3 spans 12 residues. CDR3 sequence reads: CASSYPHQTQYF. CDR3 DNA sequence: TGTGCCAGCAGTTACCCTCACCAGACCCAGTACTTC.

This rearrangement joins TRBV25-1 to TRBJ2-6; 10 nucleotides agree with TRBD2. After removal of 4 bases from V and 0 bases from J, the junction contained 6 bases not matched to a gene. Looked up from germline, CDR1 is MGHDK and CDR2 is SYGVNS. The length of the CDR3 is 18 residues. CDR3 bases: TGTGCCAGCAGTGGTCCTAGCGGGGGCCTCTCTGGGGCCAACGTCCTGACTTTC. It translates to CASSGPSGGLSGANVLTF.

J is TRBJ2-3 and V is TRBV5-1; 9 bases fit TRBD1. V lost 4 bases to trimming and J lost 2 bases; unmatched junction nucleotides: 2. This CDR3 is built from 14 residues. Germline values: CDR1 SGHRS, CDR2 YFSETQ. As DNA, the CDR3 is TGCGCCAGCAGCACACAGGGGGCCACAGATACGCAGTATTTT. This codes for CASSTQGATDTQYF.

The chain recombines TRBV29-1 with TRBJ2-1; no clear D. Germline lookup yields CDR1 SQVTM and CDR2 ANQGSEA. V was trimmed by 5 bases and J by 4 bases, leaving 9 bases between them. The CDR3 has 12 amino acids. The CDR3 protein is CSVRVRYNEQFF. The CDR3 region has the DNA TGCAGCGTTCGCGTAAGATACAATGAGCAGTTCTTC.